This T cell receptor (beta chain) comes out of a study of T cells in localized non-small cell lung cancer. CDR3 size: 14 residues. Germline CDR1 is GTSNPN and CDR2 is SVGIG (reference sequence). V lost 2 bases, J lost 7 bases, and 17 bases lay in between. Only in-frame clones appear in the TCRdb table, and some are missing; sequencing was by immunoSEQ multiplex PCR. The repertoire holds some 3,200 clones, with roughly 25% as singletons. Study-level results: Only one tumor region went through sequencing, so heterogeneity may still be there. Highest T cell clonality was seen in uninvolved adjacent lung, surpassing that measured in tumor. Detection in adjacent lung was observed for a median 57 of the top 100 tumor clones.

To note about this clone: Its antigen is unknown.

This chain joins TRBV30 and TRBJ2-5; possibly TRBD1 or TRBD2 for D (5 bases each). This TCR was recovered from an older female donor with stage I lung adenocarcinoma. Sequenced here: lung tumor tissue, sampled before any cancer treatment. CDR3 nucleotides: TGTGCCTGGAGTCCGGGACGGGTCCAGGCGACCCAGTACTTC. Translating it yields CAWSPGRVQATQYF.